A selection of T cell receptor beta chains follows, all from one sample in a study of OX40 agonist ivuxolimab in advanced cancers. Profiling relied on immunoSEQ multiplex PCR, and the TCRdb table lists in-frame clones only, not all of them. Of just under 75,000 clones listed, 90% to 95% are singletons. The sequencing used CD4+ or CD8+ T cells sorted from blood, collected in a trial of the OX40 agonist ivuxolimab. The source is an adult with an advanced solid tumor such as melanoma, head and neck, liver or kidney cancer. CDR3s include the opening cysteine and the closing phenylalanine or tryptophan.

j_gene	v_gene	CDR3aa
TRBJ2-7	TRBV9	CASSVGLLAGGQVQYF
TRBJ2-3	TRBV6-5	CASSYSRGRSDTQYF
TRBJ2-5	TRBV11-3	CASSPRGSMETQYF
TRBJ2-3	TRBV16	CASRRSGLADTQYF
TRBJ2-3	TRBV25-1	CASSEIGTSRDTQYF
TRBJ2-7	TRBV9	CASSVTRTSGEQYF
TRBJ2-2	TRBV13	CASSLFWQLRTGETGELFF
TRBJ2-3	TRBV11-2	CASSPIEVRDGTDTQYF
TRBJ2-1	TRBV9	CASSRAANSYNEQFF
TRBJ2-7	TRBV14	CASSQDYWDRPEETYEQYF
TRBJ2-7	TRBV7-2	CASSLVELIYEQYF
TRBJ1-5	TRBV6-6	CASSYSVPPGNQPQHF
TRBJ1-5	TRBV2	CASRKQGASNQPQHF
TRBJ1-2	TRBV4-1	CASSQIGTRSNYGYTF
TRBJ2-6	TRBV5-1	CASSTGQGASGANVLTF
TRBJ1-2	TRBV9	CASSVVGGGYTF
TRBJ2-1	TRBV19	CASIGTGSTESYNEQFF
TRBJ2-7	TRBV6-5	CASKITGTATYEQYF
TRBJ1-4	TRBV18	CASSPSRLRNEKLFF
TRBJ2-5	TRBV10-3	CAISESGETQYF
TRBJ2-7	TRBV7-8	CASSREASSYEQYF
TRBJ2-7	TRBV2	CASSPTDYEQYF
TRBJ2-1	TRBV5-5	CASSSLDFTGEQFF
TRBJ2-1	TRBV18	CASSPRAGTTLNEQFF
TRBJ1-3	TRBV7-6	CASSLADGVGNTIYF
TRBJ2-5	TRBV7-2	CASSIYTETQYF
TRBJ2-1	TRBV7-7	CASSLGTSVENEQFF
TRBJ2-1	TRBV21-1	CASSKRGRPTYNEQFF
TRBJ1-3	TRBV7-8	CASSQRGGESAGNTIYF